The rows below give T cell receptor beta chains drawn from one sample of a study of shared clonotypes between healthy human individuals. The method was immunoSEQ multiplex PCR; TCRdb's version includes in-frame clones alone and lacks a portion of them. The sample carries some 2,100,000 clones, nearly 97% recorded once. The specimen was naive CD4+ T cells sorted from blood. Source of these receptors: a man aged 18 to 30 in good health. CDR3s leave out the opening cysteine and the closing phenylalanine or tryptophan.

v_gene	j_gene	CDR3aa
TRBV5-1	TRBJ2-7	ASSLESSDSYEQY
TRBV7-9	TRBJ1-1	ASSFWDRNTEAF
TRBV29-1	TRBJ2-7	SARVQDLWQY
TRBV5-5	TRBJ2-7	ASSFQASAGRNEQY
TRBV5-1	TRBJ2-1	ASSLALVTYNEQF
TRBV11-2	TRBJ2-7	ASSLVWSGGHEQY
TRBV5-5	TRBJ1-5	ASSLGNTETNQPQH
TRBV6-1	TRBJ2-7	ASSLETGSSYEQY
TRBV28	TRBJ2-3	ASSFLTGLAAANTQY
TRBV19	TRBJ1-5	ASSARGVQH
TRBV27	TRBJ1-5	ASSPSGVVGNQPQH
TRBV30	TRBJ1-2	AWSRGGGGYT
TRBV6-6	TRBJ2-5	ASSFLETQY
TRBV2	TRBJ1-5	ASSEIGGPQPQH
TRBV7-9	TRBJ1-5	ASSRPGSNQPQH
TRBV5-6	TRBJ2-7	ASSWGIYEQY